This is a list of T cell receptor beta chains from one sample in a study of PD-L1 blockade in urothelial cancer. The method was immunoSEQ multiplex PCR; TCRdb's version includes in-frame clones alone and lacks a portion of them. The sample shows about 43,000 clones, 88% of them seen only once. The source material was PBMCs, sampled around atezolizumab (anti-PD-L1) treatment. The receptors originated from a woman aged 60-75 years with urothelial cancer. Both conserved end residues are part of each CDR3. The order of the fields is V gene, clone size, D gene, J gene, CDR3 DNA, CDR3 protein. A D gene is named only where the DNA matches it firmly. The size of a clone is reported for some rows only, either as once, few or many, or as a class for expanded clones.

V: TRBV5-4
size: NA
D: TRBD2
J: TRBJ2-2
DNA: TGTGCCAGCAGTCGGGACTACCACACCGGGGAGCTGTTTTTT
CDR3: CASSRDYHTGELFF

V: TRBV7-9
size: NA
D: NA
J: TRBJ2-5
DNA: TGTGCCAGCAGCCGAAGCGAGGGAGGAGAGACCCAGTACTTC
CDR3: CASSRSEGGETQYF

V: TRBV10-1
size: NA
D: TRBD2
J: TRBJ2-1
DNA: TGCGCCAGCAGTGAGACTCCACCCGGGGGGGAGCAGTTCTTC
CDR3: CASSETPPGGEQFF

V: TRBV4-1
size: NA
D: NA
J: TRBJ2-1
DNA: TGCGCCAGCAGCCAACTTAACAGGGTTTCTGAGCAGTTCTTC
CDR3: CASSQLNRVSEQFF

V: TRBV7-3
size: NA
D: TRBD2
J: TRBJ2-7
DNA: TGTGCCAGCAGCTCCCGGACTAGCGGGCCATACGAGCAGTACTTC
CDR3: CASSSRTSGPYEQYF

V: TRBV27
size: once
D: TRBD1
J: TRBJ2-5
DNA: TGTGCCAGCAGTCGGACAGGGTTGGCGACCCAGTACTTC
CDR3: CASSRTGLATQYF

V: TRBV27
size: NA
D: NA
J: TRBJ2-2
DNA: TGTGCCAGCAGTAAATCCCCCCAGGGACTGAACACCGGGGAGCTGTTTTTT
CDR3: CASSKSPQGLNTGELFF

V: TRBV15
size: NA
D: TRBD1
J: TRBJ2-4
DNA: TGTGCCACCAGCAGGGACAGGGGGCGCGGGGTAAACATTCAGTACTTC
CDR3: CATSRDRGRGVNIQYF

V: TRBV6-5
size: NA
D: TRBD1
J: TRBJ2-7
DNA: TGTGCCAGCAGAAAAAGCCCGGGACAGCCTTCAGAGCAGTACTTC
CDR3: CASRKSPGQPSEQYF

V: TRBV19
size: NA
D: TRBD1
J: TRBJ2-1
DNA: TGTGCCAGTAGTATATACCCCCGGACAGGCCGGGATGAGCAGTTCTTC
CDR3: CASSIYPRTGRDEQFF

V: TRBV4-1
size: NA
D: TRBD1
J: TRBJ1-1
DNA: TGCGCCAGCAGCCAGACAGGGGTGAACACTGAAGCTTTCTTT
CDR3: CASSQTGVNTEAFF

V: TRBV15
size: once
D: NA
J: TRBJ2-2
DNA: TGTGCCACCAGCACAGGGGATCCCGGGGAGCTGTTTTTT
CDR3: CATSTGDPGELFF

V: TRBV2
size: NA
D: TRBD2
J: TRBJ2-5
DNA: TGTGCCAGCGGAAGGACTAGCGGGACTTACCAAGAGACCCAGTACTTC
CDR3: CASGRTSGTYQETQYF

V: TRBV7-7
size: once
D: TRBD1
J: TRBJ2-1
DNA: TGTGCCAGCAGCTCAGACAGGGGGGATGAGCAGTTCTTC
CDR3: CASSSDRGDEQFF